The following is a T cell receptor beta chain sequence with its context. Its antigen is not identified. These data come from a study of T cells in Graves' hyperthyroidism and ophthalmopathy. Study conclusions and caveats: Most clonotypes that expanded in the thyroid above 0.001 also showed up in blood.

CDR1 SGDLS and CDR2 YYNGEE come from the germline V gene. V was cut by 0 bases and J by 7 bases, with 11 bases left in between. CDR3 length: 14 amino acids. RNA transcripts were the template for amplifying TCR beta CDR3 regions. TCR CDR3 underwent first-round RT-PCR with the HTBI primer set. From the multiplex PCR reads, TCRdb called clonotypes with MiXCR, one entry per CDR3 protein. The data hold about 400,000 distinct CDR3 sequences, with approximately 14% observed a single time. Sequenced input: blood. The TCR comes from an older woman with Graves' ophthalmopathy. The chain links TRBV9 to TRBJ2-1; D may be TRBD2 (5 bases). This CDR3 reads CASSVATGVNEQFF. The DNA for the CDR3 is TGTGCCAGCAGCGTAGCTACCGGGGTAAATGAGCAGTTCTTC.